The rows below give T cell receptor beta chains drawn from one sample of a study of T cell repertoires in cytomegalovirus infection. TCRdb independently ran MiXCR on the reads; one entry per CDR3 protein. The sample has about 130,000 distinct CDR3 sequences; more than 20% are singletons. No antigens are known for them. Sequenced: PBMCs, sequenced either directly or after in vitro stimulation (not recorded which). All receptors derive from a human donor in good health (CMV status not recorded). Some clones in this sample may be carry-over from other donors' samples. CDR3s leave out the opening cysteine and the closing phenylalanine or tryptophan.

j_gene | v_gene | CDR3aa
TRBJ2-3 | TRBV12-3/TRBV12-4 | ASRGAVKADTQY
TRBJ1-1 | TRBV28 | ASRTGALTTEAF
TRBJ2-5 | TRBV7-6 | ASSLKSGTETQY
TRBJ1-1 | TRBV7-9 | ASSFPGSADTEAF
TRBJ2-4 | TRBV4-1 | ASSQPAAQAKNIQY
TRBJ2-1 | TRBV27 | ASPGGRAYNEQF
TRBJ2-7 | TRBV7-2 | ASSLATGLEQY
TRBJ2-7 | TRBV28 | ASSYPGTGVPEQY
TRBJ2-7 | TRBV28 | ASSLDSFYEQY
TRBJ2-7 | TRBV28 | ASTDSSYEQY
TRBJ2-7 | TRBV4-1 | ASSHGDRDEQY
TRBJ2-3 | TRBV15 | ATSKDSPSTDTQY
TRBJ2-4 | TRBV6-5 | ASRDGGTVNIQY
TRBJ2-1 | TRBV7-6 | ASSSYARHHEQF
TRBJ2-1 | TRBV20-1 | SARTTSAESGEQF
TRBJ2-1 | TRBV7-9 | ASSSGTGGSSGHYNEQF
TRBJ2-6 | TRBV12-3/TRBV12-4 | ASSFLGAPGANVLT
TRBJ2-5 | TRBV7-2 | ASSRGRDAETQY
TRBJ2-2 | TRBV4-3 | ASSQPTGTSSGELF
TRBJ2-1 | TRBV12-3/TRBV12-4 | ASTLRSGYNEQF
TRBJ1-2 | TRBV6-8 | ASSYSDSTYGYT
TRBJ2-3 | TRBV27 | ASSSTSGGATDTQY
TRBJ2-1 | TRBV7-3 | ASSPNSNNEQF
TRBJ2-5 | TRBV2 | ASSRGTSGNQETQY
TRBJ2-1 | TRBV12-5 | ASGLVLDRSTYNEQF
TRBJ2-5 | TRBV6-1 | ASSWSGKETQY
TRBJ2-1 | TRBV7-6 | ASSMALAGGYNEQF
TRBJ2-5 | TRBV14 | ASSLGSSGPPREQETQY
TRBJ2-1 | TRBV6-1 | ASSGLAGGPVYNEQF
TRBJ1-4 | TRBV19 | ASSIFVREKLF
TRBJ2-2 | TRBV27 | ASSQLTAPKGGELF